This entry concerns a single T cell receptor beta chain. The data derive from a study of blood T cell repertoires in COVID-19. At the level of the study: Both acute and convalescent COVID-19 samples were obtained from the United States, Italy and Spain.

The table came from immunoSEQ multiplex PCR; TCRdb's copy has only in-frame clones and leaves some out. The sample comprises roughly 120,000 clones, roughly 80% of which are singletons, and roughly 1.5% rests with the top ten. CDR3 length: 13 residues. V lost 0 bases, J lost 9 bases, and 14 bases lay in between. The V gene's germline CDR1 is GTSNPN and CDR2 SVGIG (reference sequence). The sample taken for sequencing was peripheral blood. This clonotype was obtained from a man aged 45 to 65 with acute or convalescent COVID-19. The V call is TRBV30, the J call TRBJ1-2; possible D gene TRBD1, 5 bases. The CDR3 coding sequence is TGTGCCTGGAGTGTAGGGGTTACGGTCAGCTACACCTTC. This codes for CAWSVGVTVSYTF.